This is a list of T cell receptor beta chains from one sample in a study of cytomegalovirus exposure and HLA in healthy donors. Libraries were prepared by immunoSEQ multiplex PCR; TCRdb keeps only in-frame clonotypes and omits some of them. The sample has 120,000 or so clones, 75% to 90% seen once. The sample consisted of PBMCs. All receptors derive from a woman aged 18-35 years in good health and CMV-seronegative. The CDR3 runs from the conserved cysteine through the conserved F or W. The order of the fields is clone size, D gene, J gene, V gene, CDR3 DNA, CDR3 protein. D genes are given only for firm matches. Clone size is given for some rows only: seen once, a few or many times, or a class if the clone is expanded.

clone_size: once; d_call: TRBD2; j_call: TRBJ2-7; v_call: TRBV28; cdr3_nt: TGTGCCAGCAGTTTATTTACTAGCGGGAGTAGCGAGCAGTACTTC; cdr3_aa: CASSLFTSGSSEQYF
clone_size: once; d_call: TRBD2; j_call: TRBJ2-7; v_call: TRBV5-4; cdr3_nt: TGTGCCAGCAGCTCTACGGGACTAGCGGGAGAAAGGGGATCCTACGAGCAGTACTTC; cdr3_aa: CASSSTGLAGERGSYEQYF
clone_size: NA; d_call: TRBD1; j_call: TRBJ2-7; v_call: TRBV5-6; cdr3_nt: TGTGCCAGCAGCCCAGAATGGGGGACAGGGGGCTACGAGCAGTACTTC; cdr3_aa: CASSPEWGTGGYEQYF
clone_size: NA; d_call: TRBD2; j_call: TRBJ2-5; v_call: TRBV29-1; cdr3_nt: TGCAGCGTTGAAGAGGGACTAGCGGGAGTGGAAGAGACCCAGTACTTC; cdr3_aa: CSVEEGLAGVEETQYF
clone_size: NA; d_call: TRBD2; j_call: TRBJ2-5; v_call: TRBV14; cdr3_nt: TGTGCCAGCAGCCCTGGACTAGCGGGAGCAGAGACCCAGTACTTC; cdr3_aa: CASSPGLAGAETQYF
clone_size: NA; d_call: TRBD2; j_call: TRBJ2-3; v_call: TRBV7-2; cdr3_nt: TGTGCCAGCAGCTTGAGACTAGCGGGTACAGATACGCAGTATTTT; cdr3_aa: CASSLRLAGTDTQYF
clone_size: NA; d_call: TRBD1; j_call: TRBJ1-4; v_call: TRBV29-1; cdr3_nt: TGCAGCGTTGGCGGGACAGCAAATGATGAAAAACTGTTTTTT; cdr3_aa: CSVGGTANDEKLFF
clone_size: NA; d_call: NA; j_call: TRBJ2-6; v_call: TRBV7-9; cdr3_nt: TGTGCCAGCAGCTTACTAGGTGGGGCCAACGTCCTGACTTTC; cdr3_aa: CASSLLGGANVLTF
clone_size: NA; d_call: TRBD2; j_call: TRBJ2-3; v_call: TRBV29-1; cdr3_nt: TGCAGCGTTGATGGGGGAGTGGGACTAGAGGAAGATACGCAGTATTTT; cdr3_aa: CSVDGGVGLEEDTQYF
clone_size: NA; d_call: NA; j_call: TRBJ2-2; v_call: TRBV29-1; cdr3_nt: TGCAGCGTTGAAGGAGGGTGGTCCGGGGAGCTGTTTTTT; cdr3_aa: CSVEGGWSGELFF
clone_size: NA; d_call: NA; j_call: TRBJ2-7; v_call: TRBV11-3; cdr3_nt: TGTGCCAGCATGCCCTCAAGGAACCTCCCGGGAGAGCAGTACTTC; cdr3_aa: CASMPSRNLPGEQYF
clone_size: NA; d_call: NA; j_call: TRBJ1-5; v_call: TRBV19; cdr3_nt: TGTGCCAGCGAGGGGGTGGCCAATCAGCCCCAGCATTTT; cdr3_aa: CASEGVANQPQHF
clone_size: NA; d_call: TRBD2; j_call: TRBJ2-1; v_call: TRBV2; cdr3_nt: TGTGCCAGCAGTGCAGGACTAGCGGGAGGGGTCAATGAGCAGTTCTTC; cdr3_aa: CASSAGLAGGVNEQFF
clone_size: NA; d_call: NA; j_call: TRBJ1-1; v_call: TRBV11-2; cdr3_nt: TGTGCCAGCAGCTTGTCTGGGCTTGCGAACGCTGAAGCTTTCTTT; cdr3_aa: CASSLSGLANAEAFF
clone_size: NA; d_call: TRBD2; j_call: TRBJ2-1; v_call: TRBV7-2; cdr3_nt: TGTGCCAGCAGCTTGAGCGGGAATTCCTACAATGAGCAGTTCTTC; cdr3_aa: CASSLSGNSYNEQFF
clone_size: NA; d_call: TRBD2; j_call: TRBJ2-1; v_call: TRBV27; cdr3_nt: TGTGCCAGCAGTACTCGGGGGGGGGACAATGAGCAGTTCTTC; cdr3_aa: CASSTRGGDNEQFF
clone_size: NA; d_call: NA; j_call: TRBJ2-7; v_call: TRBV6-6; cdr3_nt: TGTGCCAGCAGTTGGGACAAGAGCTACGAGCAGTACTTC; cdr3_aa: CASSWDKSYEQYF
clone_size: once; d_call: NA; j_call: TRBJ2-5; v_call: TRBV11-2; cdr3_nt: TGTGCCAGCAGCTTAGAAGGGGTACGAGAGACCCAGTACTTC; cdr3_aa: CASSLEGVRETQYF
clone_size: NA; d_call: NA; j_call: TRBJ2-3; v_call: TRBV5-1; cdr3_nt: TGCGCCAGCAGCGAAACGGGGTTCACAGATACGCAGTATTTT; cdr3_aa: CASSETGFTDTQYF
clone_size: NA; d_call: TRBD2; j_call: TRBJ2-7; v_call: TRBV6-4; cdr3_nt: TGTGCCAGCAGTGACTCTAGCGGGAGCTCCTACGAGCAGTACTTC; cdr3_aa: CASSDSSGSSYEQYF
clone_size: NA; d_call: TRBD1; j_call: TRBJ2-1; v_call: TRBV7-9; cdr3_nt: TGTGCCAGCAGACCGGGACAGGCCAGCCTAAACAATGAGCAGTTCTTC; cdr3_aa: CASRPGQASLNNEQFF
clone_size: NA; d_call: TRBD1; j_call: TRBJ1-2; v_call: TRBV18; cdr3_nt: TGTGCCAGCTCACCACCGGGACAGGGGGATCACACCTTC; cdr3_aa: CASSPPGQGDHTF
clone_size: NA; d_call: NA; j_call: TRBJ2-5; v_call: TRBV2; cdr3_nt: TGTGCCTTCACTCGGGTGTACCAAGAGACCCAGTACTTC; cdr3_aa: CAFTRVYQETQYF
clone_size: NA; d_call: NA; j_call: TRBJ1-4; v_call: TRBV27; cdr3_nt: TGTGCCAGCAAAGAGGTCGGCCAGGGTAATGAAAAACTGTTTTTT; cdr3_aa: CASKEVGQGNEKLFF
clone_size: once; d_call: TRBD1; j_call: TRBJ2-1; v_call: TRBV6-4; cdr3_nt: TGTGCCAGCAAAAGGACAGGGACCGCCAATGAGCAGTTCTTC; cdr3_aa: CASKRTGTANEQFF
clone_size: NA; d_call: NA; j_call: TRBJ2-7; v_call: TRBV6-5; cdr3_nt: TGTGCCAGCAGTTACTCTGATGCGGGTTACGAGCAGTACTTC; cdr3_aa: CASSYSDAGYEQYF
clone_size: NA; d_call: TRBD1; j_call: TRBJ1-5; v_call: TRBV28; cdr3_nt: TGTGCCAGCAGTGAAAGACAGGGATATAGCCAGCCCCAGCATTTT; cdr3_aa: CASSERQGYSQPQHF
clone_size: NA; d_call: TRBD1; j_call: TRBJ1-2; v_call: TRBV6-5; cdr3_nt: TGTGCCAGCAGGGGAGGGACAGGGGCAAACTATGGCTACACCTTC; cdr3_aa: CASRGGTGANYGYTF
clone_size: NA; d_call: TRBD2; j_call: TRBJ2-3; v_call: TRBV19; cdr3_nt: TGTGCCAGTAGCTGGGGGGGGAAAGATACGCAGTATTTT; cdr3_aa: CASSWGGKDTQYF
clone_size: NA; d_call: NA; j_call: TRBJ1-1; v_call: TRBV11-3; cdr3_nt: TGTGCCAGCAGCCCACGGGCGGGCCTGAACACTGAAGCTTTCTTT; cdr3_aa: CASSPRAGLNTEAFF
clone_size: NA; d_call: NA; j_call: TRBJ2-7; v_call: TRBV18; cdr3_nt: TGTGCCAGCTCACGAAATCCGACAGATTATTACGAGCAGTACTTC; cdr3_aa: CASSRNPTDYYEQYF
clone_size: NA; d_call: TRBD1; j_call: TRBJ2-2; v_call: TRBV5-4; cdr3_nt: TGTGCCAGCAGCCCGGACAGGGGGCAGGCCGGGGAGCTGTTTTTT; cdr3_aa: CASSPDRGQAGELFF
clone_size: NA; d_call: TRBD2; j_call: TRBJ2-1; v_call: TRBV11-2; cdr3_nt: TGTGCCAGCAGCCCCGGGACTAGTCTCTACAATGAGCAGTTCTTC; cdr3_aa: CASSPGTSLYNEQFF
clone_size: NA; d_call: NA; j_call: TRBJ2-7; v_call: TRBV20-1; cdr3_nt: TGCAGTGCTAGGGACCCTAGGGGGCAGTACTTC; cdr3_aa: CSARDPRGQYF
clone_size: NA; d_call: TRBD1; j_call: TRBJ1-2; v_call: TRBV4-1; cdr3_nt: TGCGCCAGCAGCCCCTGGGGACAGGGGTTTGTTGTTGGCTACACCTTC; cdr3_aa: CASSPWGQGFVVGYTF
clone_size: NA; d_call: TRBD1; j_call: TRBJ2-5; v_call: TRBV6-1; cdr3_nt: TGTGCCAGCACCCGGGACAGATTGGAGACCCAGTACTTC; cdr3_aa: CASTRDRLETQYF
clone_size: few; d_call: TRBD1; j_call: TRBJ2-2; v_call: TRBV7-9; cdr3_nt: TGTGCCAGCAGCCCTACAGGGGTTACCGGGGAGCTGTTTTTT; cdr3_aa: CASSPTGVTGELFF
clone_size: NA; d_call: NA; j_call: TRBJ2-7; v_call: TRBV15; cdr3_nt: TGTGCCACCAGCAGAGATAGCGTCTACGAGCAGTACTTC; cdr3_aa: CATSRDSVYEQYF
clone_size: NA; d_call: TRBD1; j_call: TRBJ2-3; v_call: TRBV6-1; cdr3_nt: TGTGCCAGCAGTGATTCCGGGACAGGTCGCCCAGATACGCAGTATTTT; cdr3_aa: CASSDSGTGRPDTQYF
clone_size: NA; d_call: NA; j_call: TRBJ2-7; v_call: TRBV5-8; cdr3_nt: TGTGCCAGCAGACGAAAGGGGGGGCCCTACGAGCAGTACTTC; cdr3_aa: CASRRKGGPYEQYF